Below are 15 T cell receptor beta chains sequenced from a single sample in a study of vaccination and CD4 T cells after COVID-19. Their antigens remain unidentified. Indicated treatment: approximately nine-day PBMC culture with coronavirus spike peptide pools or control peptides (ViraFEST assay). Before the COVID-19 pandemic (2011-2018), CD4+ T cells were obtained from the unexposed donor. The Oncomine TCR Beta short-read assay generated sequence data from the DNA of cultured CD4+ T cells. TCRdb re-called the PCR reads with MiXCR, one entry per CDR3 protein. The data hold over a thousand distinct CDR3 sequences, with approximately 12% observed a single time. The sample was CD4+ T cells from blood, cultured in vitro. These receptors were taken from a human donor in good health.

Judged by abundance, this clonotype is medium-sized. This chain connects TRBV24-1 to TRBJ2-2; D is ambiguous. Germline lookup yields CDR1 KGHDR and CDR2 SFDVKD. The germline V and J ends were trimmed by 4 bases and 2 bases, with 10 bases remaining between them. There are 15 residues in the CDR3. CDR3: CATSEPNRNTGELFF. DNA for the CDR3: TGTGCCACCAGTGAGCCAAACAGAAACACCGGGGAGCTGTTTTTT.

This clonotype is labeled large (0.1 to 1%). This rearrangement joins TRBV6-1 to TRBJ1-5; 7 bases align to TRBD1. CDR1 is MNHNS, CDR2 SASEGT, per germline. This CDR3 is 17 amino acids long. V shed 6 bases and J 0 bases; nucleotides not matched to a gene: 11. This chain's CDR3 is CASRDSGQPYSNQPQHF. The CDR3, as DNA: TGTGCCAGCAGAGATTCGGGACAGCCATATAGCAATCAGCCCCAGCATTTT.

Only one count was recorded for this clonotype. V is TRBV9 and J is TRBJ1-1, with TRBD1 matching over 7 bases. The ends lost 4 bases at V and 4 bases at J; junction bases unmatched: 13. The CDR3 loop spans 16 amino acids. Germline-derived CDR1 and CDR2 are SGDLS and YYNGEE. The CDR3 region has the DNA TGTGCCAGCAGCATCGCGGACAGGATTGGCGCCACTGAAGCTTTCTTT. Translating gives CASSIADRIGATEAFF.

By sample share, this clonotype is medium-sized. CDR3 nucleotides: TGTGCCAGCAGCCTGCTGGAACTTAACTATGGCTACACCTTC. As protein: CASSLLELNYGYTF. V is TRBV28 and J is TRBJ1-2; D not resolved. Germline V gene data show CDR1 as MDHEN and CDR2 as SYDVKM. The CDR3 has 14 residues. Trimming took off 6 bases at V and 1 base at J, with 12 bases between the two ends.

CDR3: CASSQDRAQYF. The CDR3 bases are TGTGCCAGCAGCCAAGATAGGGCCCAGTACTTC. The chain combines TRBV3-1 with TRBJ2-5; D ambiguous. The V and J ends lost 0 bases and 9 bases respectively, with 5 bases between them. This CDR3 has 11 amino acids. Germline V lookup: CDR1 LGHDT, CDR2 YNNKEL (reference sequence).

This clonotype is classed as large. The chain carries TRBV6-2 or TRBV6-3 and TRBJ2-7; TRBD1 matches at 8 bases. Germline V gene sequence: CDR1 MNHEY, CDR2 SVGEGT. The CDR3 loop spans 14 amino acids. The ends lost 8 bases at V and 3 bases at J; junction bases unmatched: 9. The CDR3 region is CASCGYRGSYEQYF. CDR3 DNA sequence: TGTGCCAGCTGCGGCTACAGGGGGAGCTACGAGCAGTACTTC.

This clonotype was counted between two and nine times. The chain employs TRBV30 and TRBJ2-1; 7 bases align to TRBD2. The CDR3 contains 15 residues. Per the germline V gene, CDR1 is GTSNPN and CDR2 is SVGIG (reference sequence). The V and J ends lost 4 bases and 1 base, in that order; junction bases with no gene match: 7. CDR3 in DNA: TGTGCCTGGACCCTAGCGGATGGGTCCTACAATGAGCAGTTCTTC. It encodes CAWTLADGSYNEQFF.

By its share, this clonotype is medium-sized. The chain combines TRBV7-9 with TRBJ2-5; D remains ambiguous. Per the germline V gene, CDR1 is SEHNR and CDR2 is FQNEAQ (reference sequence). The CDR3 consists of 12 residues. Trimming shortened V by 5 bases and J by 2 bases, and 6 bases separated the two germline ends. The CDR3 nucleotides are TGTGCCAGCAGCCGTCCTCAAGAGACCCAGTACTTC. Amino acids: CASSRPQETQYF.

This chain links TRBV12-5 with TRBJ2-3; unclear D gene. This CDR3 has 12 residues. Germline V lookup: CDR1 LGHNT, CDR2 FRNRAP. The germline V and J ends were trimmed by 7 bases and 5 bases, with 10 bases remaining between them. The CDR3 DNA follows: TGTGCTAGTGCCTCGACCGGAGATACGCAGTATTTT. It specifies CASASTGDTQYF.

This clonotype is classed as large (0.1 to 1%). The gene calls are TRBV2 and TRBJ1-2, with TRBD1 as a possible D gene (5 bases). The germline V and J ends were trimmed by 3 bases and 3 bases, with 8 bases remaining between them. The CDR3 runs 13 residues. Germline V gives CDR1 SNHLY, CDR2 FYNNEI. The CDR3 DNA follows: TGTGCCAGCAGTGAGTCCAGGGACTATGGCTACACCTTC. This encodes CASSESRDYGYTF.

This rearrangement joins TRBV16 to TRBJ2-7; 7 nucleotides agree with TRBD1. CDR1 KGHSY and CDR2 FQNENV come from the germline V gene. The trim removed 3 bases at V and 5 bases at J, leaving 7 bases unmatched. This CDR3 region has 14 residues. The CDR3 sequence is CASSHANRGHEQYF. The CDR3 bases are TGTGCCAGCAGCCACGCTAACAGGGGACACGAGCAGTACTTC.

By sample share, this clonotype is large (0.1 to 1%). CDR3 sequence reads: CSARDFGTQYF. In nucleotides, the CDR3 is TGCAGTGCTAGAGATTTCGGTACGCAGTATTTT. The rearrangement uses TRBV20-1 and TRBJ2-3; D not certain. The CDR3 contains 11 residues. Germline CDR1 and CDR2: DFQATT and SNEGSKA (reference sequence). The V end lost 0 bases, the J end lost 8 bases, and 6 bases lay between the germline ends.

The chain joins TRBV30 to TRBJ2-1; D perhaps matches TRBD2 (6 bases). This CDR3 has 12 residues. The germline V and J ends were trimmed by 5 bases and 8 bases, with 13 bases remaining between them. The germline CDR1 and CDR2 sequences are GTSNPN and SVGIG (reference sequence). CDR3 coding DNA: TGTGCCTGGGGACTCTGGGGGGATGAGCAGTTCTTC. Encoded protein: CAWGLWGDEQFF.

Sample share makes this clonotype medium-sized. The genes are TRBV2 and TRBJ1-3; maybe TRBD1 (6 bases). V shed 6 bases and J shed 2 bases, with 11 bases lying between them. CDR1 and CDR2 (germline): SNHLY, FYNNEI. This CDR3 spans 14 amino acids. CDR3 nucleotide sequence: TGTGCCAGCAGAGCACAGGGACCTGGAAACACCATATATTTT. It translates to CASRAQGPGNTIYF. The full variable domain, its missing parts supplied by reference TRBV2 and TRBJ1-3, is EPEVTQTPSHQVTQMGQEVILRCVPISNHLYFYWYRQILGQKVEFLVSFYNNEISEKSEIFDDQFSVERPDGSNFTLKIRSTKLEDSAMYFCASRAQGPGNTIYFGEGSWLTVV.

This clonotype is labeled large (0.1 to 1%). The chain joins TRBV7-2 to TRBJ1-1; 7 positions agree with TRBD1. Trimming at V came to 5 bases and at J to 6 bases, leaving 12 bases not matched to a gene. The germline V gene encodes CDR1 SGHTA and CDR2 FQGNSA. The CDR3 consists of 15 residues. The CDR3 DNA reads TGTGCCAGCAGCCCCTTTTTACAGGGGAGCGCTGAAGCTTTCTTT. This gives the protein CASSPFLQGSAEAFF. Variable domain in full (rest from reference TRBV7-2 and TRBJ1-1): GAGVSQSPSNKVTEKGKDVELRCDPISGHTALYWYRQSLGQGLEFLIYFQGNSAPDKSGLPSDRFSAERTGGSVSTLTIQRTQQEDSAVYLCASSPFLQGSAEAFFGQGTRLTVV.